The entry below gives a single TCR beta chain sequence along with its context. These data are taken from a study of blood T cell repertoires in COVID-19. In the study overall: Material from acute and convalescent COVID-19 was sourced from the United States, Italy and Spain.

The CDR3 consists of 16 residues. The V gene end was trimmed by 3 bases and the J gene end by 4 bases; junction bases not matched to a gene: 6. In germline, CDR1 is MGHRA, CDR2 YSYEKL. The data were produced by immunoSEQ multiplex PCR, yet TCRdb's version contains in-frame clones alone and is incomplete. The repertoire consists of 170,000 or so clones, with more than 75% occurring once and the leading ten covering around 3%. This sequence was found in a man aged 35 to 55 with active or convalescent COVID-19. This chain links TRBV4-1 with TRBJ2-1; TRBD2 agrees at 10 bases. Specimen: peripheral blood. The CDR3 region has the DNA TGCGCCAGCAGCCAGGCGAGCGGGGGGGAGTACAATGAGCAGTTCTTC. Amino acids: CASSQASGGEYNEQFF.